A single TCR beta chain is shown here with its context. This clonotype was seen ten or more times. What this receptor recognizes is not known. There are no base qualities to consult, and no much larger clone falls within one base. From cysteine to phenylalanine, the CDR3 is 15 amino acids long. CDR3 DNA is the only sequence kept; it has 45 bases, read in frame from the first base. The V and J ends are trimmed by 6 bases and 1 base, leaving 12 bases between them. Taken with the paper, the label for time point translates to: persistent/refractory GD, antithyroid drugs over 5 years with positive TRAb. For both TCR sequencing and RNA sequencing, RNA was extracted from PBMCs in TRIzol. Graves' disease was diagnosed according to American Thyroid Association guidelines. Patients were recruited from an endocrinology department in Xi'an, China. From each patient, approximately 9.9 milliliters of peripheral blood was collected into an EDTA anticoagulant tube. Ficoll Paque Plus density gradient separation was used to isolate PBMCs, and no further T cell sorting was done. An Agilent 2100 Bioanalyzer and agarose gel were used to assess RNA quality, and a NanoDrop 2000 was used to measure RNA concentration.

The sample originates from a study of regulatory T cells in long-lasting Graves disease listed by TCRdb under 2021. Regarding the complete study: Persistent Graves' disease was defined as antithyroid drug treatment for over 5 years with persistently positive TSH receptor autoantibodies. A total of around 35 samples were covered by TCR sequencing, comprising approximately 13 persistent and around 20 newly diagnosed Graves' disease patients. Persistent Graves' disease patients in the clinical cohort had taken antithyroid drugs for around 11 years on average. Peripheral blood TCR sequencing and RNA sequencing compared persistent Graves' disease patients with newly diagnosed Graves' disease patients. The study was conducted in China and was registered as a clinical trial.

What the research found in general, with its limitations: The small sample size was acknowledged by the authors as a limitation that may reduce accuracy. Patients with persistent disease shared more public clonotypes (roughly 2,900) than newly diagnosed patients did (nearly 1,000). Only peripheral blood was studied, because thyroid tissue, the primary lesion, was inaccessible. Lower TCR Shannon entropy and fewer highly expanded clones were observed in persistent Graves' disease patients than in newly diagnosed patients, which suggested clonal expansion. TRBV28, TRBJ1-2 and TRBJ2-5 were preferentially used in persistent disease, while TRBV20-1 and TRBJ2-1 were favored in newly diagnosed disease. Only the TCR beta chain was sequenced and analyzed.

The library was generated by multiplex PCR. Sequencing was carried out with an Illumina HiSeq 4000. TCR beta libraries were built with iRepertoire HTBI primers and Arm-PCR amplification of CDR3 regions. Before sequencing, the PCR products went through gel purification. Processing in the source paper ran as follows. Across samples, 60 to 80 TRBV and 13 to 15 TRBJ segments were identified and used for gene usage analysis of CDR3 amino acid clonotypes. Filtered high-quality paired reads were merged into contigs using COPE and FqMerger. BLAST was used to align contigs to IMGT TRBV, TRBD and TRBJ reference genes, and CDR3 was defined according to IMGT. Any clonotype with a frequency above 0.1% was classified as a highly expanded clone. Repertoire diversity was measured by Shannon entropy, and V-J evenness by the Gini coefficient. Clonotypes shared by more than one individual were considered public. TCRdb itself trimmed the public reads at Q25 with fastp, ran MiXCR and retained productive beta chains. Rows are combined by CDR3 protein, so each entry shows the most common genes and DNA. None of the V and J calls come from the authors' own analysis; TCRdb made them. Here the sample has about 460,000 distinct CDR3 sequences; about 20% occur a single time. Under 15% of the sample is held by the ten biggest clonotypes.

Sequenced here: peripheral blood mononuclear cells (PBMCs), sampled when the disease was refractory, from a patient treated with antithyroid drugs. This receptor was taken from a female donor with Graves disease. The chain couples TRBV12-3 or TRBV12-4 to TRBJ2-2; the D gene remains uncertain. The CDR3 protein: CASSTTFGNTGELFF. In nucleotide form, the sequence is TGTGCCAGCAGCACCACTTTCGGGAACACCGGGGAGCTGTTTTTT.